Following are 27 T cell receptor beta chains from one sample sequenced in a study of cytomegalovirus exposure and HLA in healthy donors. A multiplex PCR was run with 60 Vbeta primers and 13 Jbeta primers. Sequencing used immunoSEQ multiplex PCR; TCRdb keeps in-frame clones, though not all of them. The sample lists fewer than 150,000 clones; around 67% were seen once. Sequences were obtained from PBMCs. All receptors derive from a woman in her forties in good health and CMV-seronegative.

The chain employs TRBV6-5 and TRBJ1-2; D is uncertain. The germline gives CDR1 MNHEY, CDR2 SVGAGI. Trimming shortened V by 5 bases and J by 13 bases, and 17 bases separated the two germline ends. The CDR3 contains 12 residues. The chain's CDR3 is CASSEWPAACTF. CDR3 nucleotide sequence: TGTGCCAGCAGTGAATGGCCGGCGGCGTGCACCTTC.

CDR3 coding DNA: TGTGCCAGCAGCTTAACCCCCGACATAGGGGGATACAATGAGCAGTTCTTC. Its protein is CASSLTPDIGGYNEQFF. V gene TRBV7-3 combines with J gene TRBJ2-1; tentatively, D is TRBD1 (6 bases). V lost 0 bases and J lost 4, with 16 bases in between. This CDR3 contains 17 residues. CDR1 SGHTA and CDR2 FQGTGA come from the germline V gene.

This clone showed up just a few times. The chain links TRBV7-9 to TRBJ2-4; D might be TRBD1 (6 bases). The CDR3 consists of 14 residues. Germline V gives CDR1 SEHNR, CDR2 FQNEAQ (reference sequence). The V end was cut by 5 bases, the J end by 2 bases, with 10 bases between. The DNA for the CDR3 is TGTGCCAGCAGCAAACAGGGACCCAAAAACATTCAGTACTTC. The encoded protein is CASSKQGPKNIQYF.

This clone was seen a few times. The CDR3 nucleotides are TGTGCCAGCAGCTCCCCCTGGGACAGTCAAGATACGCAGTATTTT. The encoded protein is CASSSPWDSQDTQYF. The rearrangement joins TRBV11-3 to TRBJ2-3, with 7 bases matching TRBD1. The CDR3 extends over 15 amino acids. V was pared by 4 bases and J by 5 bases, with 9 bases of the junction left unmatched. Germline loops: CDR1 SGHNT, CDR2 YENEEA.

The chain recombines TRBV4-1 with TRBJ1-3, with 9 bases lining up with TRBD1. CDR1 MGHRA and CDR2 YSYEKL come from the germline V gene. The length of the CDR3 is 17 residues. The ends lost 1 base at V and 0 bases at J; junction bases unmatched: 4. The chain's CDR3 is CASSQGDRANSGNTIYF. The CDR3 DNA follows: TGCGCCAGCAGCCAAGGGGACAGGGCGAACTCTGGAAACACCATATATTTT.

V gene TRBV6-6 combines with J gene TRBJ2-7; 8 positions agree with TRBD2. Trimming cost V 6 bases and J 5 bases; bases outside gene matches: 12. Germline CDR1 MNHNY, CDR2 SVGAGI (reference sequence). There are 15 residues in the CDR3. This CDR3 is CASSDPGLVSNEQYF. The CDR3, as DNA: TGTGCCAGCAGCGACCCGGGACTAGTTTCGAACGAGCAGTACTTC.

CDR3 residues: CASSRPGQGAVGYTF. The CDR3 bases are TGTGCCAGCAGCCGACCGGGACAGGGGGCGGTTGGCTACACCTTC. V usage is TRBV7-9 and J usage is TRBJ1-2; 12 bases align to TRBD1. V lost 5 bases to trimming and J lost 7 bases; unmatched junction nucleotides: 8. The CDR3 totals 15 residues. Germline CDR1 and CDR2: SEHNR and FQNEAQ (reference sequence).

The gene calls are TRBV28 and TRBJ1-3; D may be TRBD1 (6 bases). V was cut by 4 bases and J by 4 bases, with 11 bases left in between. CDR1 MDHEN and CDR2 SYDVKM come from the germline V gene. The CDR3 totals 14 residues. The CDR3 DNA follows: TGTGCCAGCAGTTCCGAGGGACAAGGAAACACCATATATTTT. Its protein is CASSSEGQGNTIYF.

The J gene is TRBJ1-1, the V gene TRBV19, with D possibly TRBD1 on 5 matching bases. Germline assignment: CDR1 LNHDA and CDR2 SQIVND (reference sequence). V lost 4 bases, J lost 4 bases, and 22 bases lay in between. The CDR3 loop spans 17 amino acids. CDR3: CASSTQQGNLRGTEAFF. The CDR3 DNA reads as TGTGCCAGTAGTACACAGCAGGGAAACCTAAGGGGCACTGAAGCTTTCTTT.

V and J are TRBV5-1 and TRBJ1-1, with 10 bases identical to TRBD1. The CDR3 runs 16 residues. The V gene's germline CDR1 is SGHRS and CDR2 YFSETQ. V lost 4 bases, J lost 5 bases, and 11 bases stayed unmatched. The CDR3 DNA reads TGCGCCAGCAGCGTAGGACAGGGGGTAAGGGATACTGAAGCTTTCTTT. Residues: CASSVGQGVRDTEAFF.

The chain carries TRBV4-1 and TRBJ2-7; possibly TRBD2 for D (6 bases). Per the germline V gene, CDR1 is MGHRA and CDR2 is YSYEKL. CDR3 length: 16 residues. V gave up 3 bases and J gave up 2 bases, with 17 bases separating them. For the CDR3, the DNA is TGCGCCAGCAGCCACCCCCGGGGCGGGGAAGCCTACGAGCAGTACTTC. Translated: CASSHPRGGEAYEQYF.

The V and J genes are TRBV11-2 and TRBJ2-3, with TRBD2 matching 8 bases. The CDR3 has 13 residues. Germline V gene data show CDR1 as SGHAT and CDR2 as FQNNGV. Trimming at V came to 7 bases and at J to 2 bases, leaving 2 bases not matched to a gene. For the CDR3, the DNA is TGTGCCAGCACGGGAGGGGTCACAGATACGCAGTATTTT. Amino acids: CASTGGVTDTQYF.

This chain links TRBV7-2 with TRBJ1-1; no firm D call. Per the germline V gene, CDR1 is SGHTA and CDR2 is FQGNSA. V gave up 4 bases and J gave up 6 bases, with 12 bases separating them. The CDR3 sequence is 13 residues long. The CDR3 DNA follows: TGTGCCAGCAGCTCCGGGTCTGGCGCTGAAGCTTTCTTT. Its translation: CASSSGSGAEAFF.

The V call is TRBV21-1, the J call TRBJ2-4; TRBD1 is the table's D call and was not checked against the DNA. TRBV21-1 is deemed a pseudogene. The CDR3 has 18 residues. CDR3 bases: TGTGCCAGCAGCAAAGTTTGGCTAGCGCTTACCAGGGGGAACATTCAGTACTTC. Translation gives CASSKVWLALTRGNIQYF.

The chain couples TRBV11-3 to TRBJ2-2; possibly TRBD1 for D (5 bases). V was pared by 5 bases and J by 2 bases, with 12 bases between. CDR3 length: 15 residues. Germline loops: CDR1 SGHNT, CDR2 YENEEA. The CDR3 loop is CASSASGSNTGELFF. CDR3 nucleotides: TGTGCCAGCAGCGCCTCAGGGTCAAACACCGGGGAGCTGTTTTTT.

The chain uses TRBV6-5 and TRBJ1-2, with D possibly matching TRBD1 (6 bases). Deletions cut 8 bases from V and 0 bases from J, with 13 bases between. The CDR3 extends over 14 amino acids. Germline assignment: CDR1 MNHEY and CDR2 SVGAGI. CDR3 bases: TGTGCCAGCGCCGCGGGGGCTACTAACTATGGCTACACCTTC. It yields the protein CASAAGATNYGYTF.

This sequence joins TRBV19 and TRBJ2-5, with D hard to call. Germline CDR1 and CDR2: LNHDA and SQIVND (reference sequence). The CDR3 consists of 17 residues. V lost 5 bases and J 1 base, leaving 20 bases between the germline ends. The CDR3 region is CASSAYGRRSLQETQYF. The CDR3 DNA is TGTGCCAGTAGTGCCTACGGTCGGCGGAGCCTCCAAGAGACCCAGTACTTC.

This chain joins TRBV19 and TRBJ2-1; 8 bases agree with TRBD1. The J segment lost 0 bases and the V segment lost 5 bases, leaving 9 bases of the junction unmatched. This CDR3 spans 17 amino acids. Germline V gene data show CDR1 as LNHDA and CDR2 as SQIVND (reference sequence). The CDR3 region has the DNA TGTGCCAGTAGTTTCGCAGGGGGCGACGACTCCTACAATGAGCAGTTCTTC. It codes for CASSFAGGDDSYNEQFF. Full variable domain (remainder filled in from reference TRBV19 and TRBJ2-1): DGGITQSPKYLFRKEGQNVTLSCEQNLNHDAMYWYRQDPGQGLRLIYYSQIVNDFQKGDIAEGYSVSREKKESFPLTVTSAQKNPTAFYLCASSFAGGDDSYNEQFFGPGTRLTVL.

The V gene is TRBV10-1, the J gene TRBJ2-3; 9 nucleotides align to TRBD1. The trim removed 3 bases at V and 3 bases at J, leaving 7 bases unmatched. The CDR3 is 16 amino acids. Germline assignment: CDR1 WNHNN and CDR2 SYGVQD (reference sequence). DNA for the CDR3: TGCGCCAGCAGTGACCTACAGGGGGCGGATACAGATACGCAGTATTTT. Translated, it gives CASSDLQGADTDTQYF.

The chain employs TRBV5-4 and TRBJ2-5; 9 nucleotides line up with TRBD1. Near its end, the DNA agrees better with TRBJ2-7, so the J call may be wrong. Germline CDR1 reads SGHNT; CDR2 reads YYREEE (reference sequence). The CDR3 covers 16 residues. Written as DNA, the CDR3 is TGTGCCAGCAGCTTGTACGGGACAGGGAACTCCTACGAGCAGTACTTC. Translating gives CASSLYGTGNSYEQYF.

V gene TRBV4-1 combines with J gene TRBJ2-5, with 11 positions matching TRBD2. TRBJ2-7 matches the DNA end more closely, so the J call is doubtful. The CDR3 loop spans 17 amino acids. Germline CDR1 is MGHRA and CDR2 is YSYEKL. The CDR3 is CASSQERSSGGSYEQYF. The CDR3 DNA sequence: TGCGCCAGCAGCCAAGAAAGGTCTAGCGGGGGGTCCTACGAGCAGTACTTC.

V is TRBV19 and J is TRBJ2-7, with TRBD2 identical over 8 bases. CDR3 length: 14 amino acids. Germline V gene lookup returns CDR1 LNHDA and CDR2 SQIVND (reference sequence). V was clipped by 5 bases and J by 4 bases; unmatched bases: 7. The CDR3 DNA sequence: TGTGCCAGTAGTGCAGCGGGGGCCGGGTACGAGCAGTACTTC. Its translation: CASSAAGAGYEQYF. Full variable domain (outside the CDR3, taken from reference TRBV19 and TRBJ2-7): DGGITQSPKYLFRKEGQNVTLSCEQNLNHDAMYWYRQDPGQGLRLIYYSQIVNDFQKGDIAEGYSVSREKKESFPLTVTSAQKNPTAFYLCASSAAGAGYEQYFGPGTRLTVT.

The rearrangement uses TRBV9 and TRBJ2-1; D might be TRBD1 (5 bases). Germline values: CDR1 SGDLS, CDR2 YYNGEE. The CDR3 totals 17 residues. The V and J ends lost 0 bases and 9 bases respectively, with 22 bases between them. As DNA, the CDR3 is TGTGCCAGCAGCGTAGTGGGGCTCTTTGGGGTATCGGGTGAGCAGTTCTTC. Translated: CASSVVGLFGVSGEQFF.

The chain has TRBV7-2 and TRBJ2-1; weak D call: TRBD2 (7 bases). With 5 bases removed from V and 7 bases from J, the gap between germline ends came to 18 bases. The CDR3 has 15 residues. Germline CDR1 is SGHTA and CDR2 is FQGNSA. The CDR3 DNA sequence: TGTGCCAGCAGCCCCCAGGGGAGGGCGGGTAATGAGCAGTTCTTC. Translating it yields CASSPQGRAGNEQFF.

The rearrangement links TRBV28 to TRBJ2-4; the match to TRBD2 covers 8 bases. Germline loops: CDR1 MDHEN, CDR2 SYDVKM. With V trimmed by 6 bases and J by 9 bases, 10 bases remained unmatched. The CDR3 length is 14 residues. The CDR3 is CASSPGLGKGIQYF. DNA of the CDR3: TGTGCCAGCAGCCCGGGACTAGGCAAGGGCATTCAGTACTTC. Variable domain in full (rest from reference TRBV28 and TRBJ2-4): DVKVTQSSRYLVKRTGEKVFLECVQDMDHENMFWYRQDPGLGLRLIYFSYDVKMKEKGDIPEGYSVSREKKERFSLILESASTNQTSMYLCASSPGLGKGIQYFGAGTRLSVL.

This clone was seen a few times. CDR3 DNA: TGTGCCATCAGTGAAAGGGACAGGAACACCGGGGAGCTGTTTTTT. Translated: CAISERDRNTGELFF. The chain couples TRBV10-3 to TRBJ2-2; TRBD1 aligns across 7 bases. Germline trimming cut 3 bases from V and 1 base from J; bases unmatched to any gene: 2. Germline V gene lookup returns CDR1 ENHRY and CDR2 SYGVKD. CDR3 length equals 15 residues.

This chain connects TRBV6-5 to TRBJ1-5; 9 nucleotides match TRBD1. V trimming: 6 bases; J trimming: 14 bases; junction bases outside the gene matches: 11. The germline gives CDR1 MNHEY, CDR2 SVGAGI. The CDR3 contains 13 residues. The CDR3 is CASSPTSTGGKHF. In DNA form, the CDR3 reads TGTGCCAGCAGCCCCACCTCGACAGGGGGTAAGCATTTT.